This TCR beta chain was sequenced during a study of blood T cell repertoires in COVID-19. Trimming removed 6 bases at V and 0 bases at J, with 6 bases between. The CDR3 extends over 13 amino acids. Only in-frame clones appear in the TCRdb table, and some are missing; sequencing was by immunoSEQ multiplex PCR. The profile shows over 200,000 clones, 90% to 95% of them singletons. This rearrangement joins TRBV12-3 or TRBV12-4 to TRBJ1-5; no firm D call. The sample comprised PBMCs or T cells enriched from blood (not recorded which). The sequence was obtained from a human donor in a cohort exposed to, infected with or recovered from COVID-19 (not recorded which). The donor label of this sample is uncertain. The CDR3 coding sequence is TGTGCCAGCAGCCCTTATAGCAATCAGCCCCAGCATTTT. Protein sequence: CASSPYSNQPQHF.